The TCR beta chain under discussion was sequenced for a study of blood T cell repertoires in COVID-19. Clones were read by immunoSEQ multiplex PCR, and TCRdb kept only the in-frame ones, dropping some. The table includes 85,000 to 100,000 clones, less than 75% detected once. This clone was recorded a few times. V lost 3 bases to trimming and J lost 5 bases, with 10 bases between them. CDR1 and CDR2 from the germline V gene are KGHSH and LQKENI. This CDR3 has 13 residues. The gene calls are TRBV18 and TRBJ1-1; D call uncertain. Sequenced: peripheral blood. The TCR comes from a woman aged 60 to 75 in a cohort sampled during active or convalescent COVID-19. CDR3 nucleotide sequence: TGTGCCAGCTCACCGGAGGGAGAAACTGAAGCTTTCTTT. It is translated as CASSPEGETEAFF. The whole variable domain, filled in from reference TRBV18 and TRBJ1-1, reads NAGVMQNPRHLVRRRGQEARLRCSPMKGHSHVYWYRQLPEEGLKFMVYLQKENIIDESGMPKERFSAEFPKEGPSILRIQQVVRGDSAAYFCASSPEGETEAFFGQGTRLTVV.